Each of the 4 T cell receptor beta chains below was sequenced from the same sample in a study of T cell repertoires in cytomegalovirus infection. TCRdb passed the reads through MiXCR, listing each CDR3 protein once. The repertoire has about 310,000 distinct CDR3 sequences, roughly a sixth of them found once; the top ten carry more than 10%. The sequencing input was PBMCs. These receptors all come from a human donor in good health (CMV status not recorded). Some clones in this sample may be carry-over from other donors' samples.

This clonotype has ten or more counts. The chain is built from TRBV6-1 and TRBJ2-3; no clear D gene. Trimming removed 3 bases from V and 3 bases from J, with 10 bases in between. The CDR3 is 14 residues long. In germline, CDR1 is MNHNS, CDR2 SASEGT. CDR3 bases: TGTGCCAGCAGTGATTGGGCAGGAACAGATACGCAGTATTTT. Protein product: CASSDWAGTDTQYF.

This clonotype was found once. The chain joins TRBV19 to TRBJ2-1; D ambiguous. Between the trimmed V and J ends, which lost 1 base and 8 bases, there was a span of 6 bases. Germline V gene sequence: CDR1 LNHDA, CDR2 SQIVND (reference sequence). This CDR3 region has 12 residues. The CDR3 sequence: CASSIGVDEQFF. CDR3 nucleotides: TGTGCCAGTAGTATAGGAGTTGATGAGCAGTTCTTC. The entire variable domain, with the rest obtained from reference TRBV19 and TRBJ2-1, is as follows: DGGITQSPKYLFRKEGQNVTLSCEQNLNHDAMYWYRQDPGQGLRLIYYSQIVNDFQKGDIAEGYSVSREKKESFPLTVTSAQKNPTAFYLCASSIGVDEQFFGPGTRLTVL.

This clonotype was detected many times. The gene calls are TRBV7-2 and TRBJ2-7; D might be TRBD1 (5 bases). The germline V and J ends were trimmed by 6 bases and 1 base, with 16 bases remaining between them. The V gene's germline CDR1 is SGHTA and CDR2 FQGNSA. CDR3 size: 15 residues. The CDR3 DNA follows: TGTGCCAGCAGGGCCCAGGGCCCACTTTCCTACGAGCAGTACTTC. Translation: CASRAQGPLSYEQYF. The whole variable domain, remainder taken from reference TRBV7-2 and TRBJ2-7, is GAGVSQSPSNKVTEKGKDVELRCDPISGHTALYWYRQSLGQGLEFLIYFQGNSAPDKSGLPSDRFSAERTGGSVSTLTIQRTQQEDSAVYLCASRAQGPLSYEQYFGPGTRLTVT.

The sample holds a few counts of this clonotype. The CDR3 DNA follows: TGTGCCAGCAGCTTAGCACAGAGATATGGCTACACCTTC. Protein sequence: CASSLAQRYGYTF. V and J are TRBV7-9 and TRBJ1-2; no firm D call. The CDR3 covers 13 residues. V lost 0 bases, J lost 5 bases, and 7 bases lay in between. Germline V gene lookup returns CDR1 SEHNR and CDR2 FQNEAQ (reference sequence).